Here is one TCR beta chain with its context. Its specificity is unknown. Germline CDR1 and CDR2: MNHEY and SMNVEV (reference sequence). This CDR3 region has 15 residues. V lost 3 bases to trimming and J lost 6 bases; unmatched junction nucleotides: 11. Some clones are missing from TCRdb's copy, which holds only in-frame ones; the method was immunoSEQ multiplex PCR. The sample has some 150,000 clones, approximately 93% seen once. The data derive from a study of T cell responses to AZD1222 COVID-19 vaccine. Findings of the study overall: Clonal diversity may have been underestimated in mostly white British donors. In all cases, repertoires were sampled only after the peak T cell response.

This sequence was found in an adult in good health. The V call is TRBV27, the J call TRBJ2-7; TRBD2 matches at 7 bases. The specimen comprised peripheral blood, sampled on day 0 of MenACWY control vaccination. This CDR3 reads CASSFTGGSSFEQYF. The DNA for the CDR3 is TGTGCCAGCAGTTTCACGGGCGGGAGTTCTTTCGAGCAGTACTTC.